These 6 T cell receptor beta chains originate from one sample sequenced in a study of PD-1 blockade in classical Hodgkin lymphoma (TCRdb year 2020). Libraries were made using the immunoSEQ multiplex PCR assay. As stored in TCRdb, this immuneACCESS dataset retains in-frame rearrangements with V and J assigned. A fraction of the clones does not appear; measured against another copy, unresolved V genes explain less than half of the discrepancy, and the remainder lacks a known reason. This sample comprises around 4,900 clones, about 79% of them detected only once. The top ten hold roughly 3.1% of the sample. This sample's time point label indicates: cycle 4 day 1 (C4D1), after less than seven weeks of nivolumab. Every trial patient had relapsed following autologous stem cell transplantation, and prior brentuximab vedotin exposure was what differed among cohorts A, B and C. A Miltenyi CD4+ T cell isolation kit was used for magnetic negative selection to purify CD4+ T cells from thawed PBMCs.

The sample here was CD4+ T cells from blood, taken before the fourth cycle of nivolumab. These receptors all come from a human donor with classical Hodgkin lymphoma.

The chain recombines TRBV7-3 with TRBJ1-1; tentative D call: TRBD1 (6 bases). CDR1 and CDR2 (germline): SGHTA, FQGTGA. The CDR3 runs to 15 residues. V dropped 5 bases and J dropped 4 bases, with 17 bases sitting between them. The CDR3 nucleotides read TGTGCCAGCAGCCCCACGGGCCGGGGGGCCACTGAAGCTTTCTTT. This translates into CASSPTGRGATEAFF.

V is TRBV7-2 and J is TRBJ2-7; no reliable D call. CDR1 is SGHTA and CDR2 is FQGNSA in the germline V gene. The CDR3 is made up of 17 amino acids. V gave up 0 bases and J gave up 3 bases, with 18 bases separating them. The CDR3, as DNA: TGTGCCAGCAGCTTAGCTGCCCGGACCGTGCGCGTCTACGAGCAGTACTTC. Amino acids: CASSLAARTVRVYEQYF.

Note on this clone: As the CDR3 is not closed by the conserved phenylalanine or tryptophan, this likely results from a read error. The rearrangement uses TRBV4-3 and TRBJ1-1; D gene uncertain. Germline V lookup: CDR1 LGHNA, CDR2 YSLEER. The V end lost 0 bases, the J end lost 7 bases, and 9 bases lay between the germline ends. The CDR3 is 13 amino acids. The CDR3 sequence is CASSQDLRVEAFS. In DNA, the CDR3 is TGCGCCAGCAGCCAAGATCTGAGGGTTGAAGCTTTCTCT.

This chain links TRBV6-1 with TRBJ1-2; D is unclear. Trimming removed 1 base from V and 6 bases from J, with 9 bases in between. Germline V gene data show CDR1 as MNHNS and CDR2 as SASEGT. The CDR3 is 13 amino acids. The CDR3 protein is CASSEVSVNGYTF. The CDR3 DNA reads TGTGCCAGCAGTGAAGTCTCAGTTAATGGCTACACCTTC.

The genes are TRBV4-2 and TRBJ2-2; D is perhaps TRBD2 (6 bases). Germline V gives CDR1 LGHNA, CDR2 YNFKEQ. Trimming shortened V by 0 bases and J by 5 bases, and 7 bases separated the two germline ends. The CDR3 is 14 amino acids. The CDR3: CASSQDRGTGELFF. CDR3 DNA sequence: TGTGCCAGCAGCCAAGATCGGGGGACCGGGGAGCTGTTTTTT.

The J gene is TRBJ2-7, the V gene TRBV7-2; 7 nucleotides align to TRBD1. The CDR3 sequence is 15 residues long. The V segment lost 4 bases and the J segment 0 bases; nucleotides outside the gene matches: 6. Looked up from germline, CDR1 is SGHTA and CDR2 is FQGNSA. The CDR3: CASSSQTGSSYEQYF. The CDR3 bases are TGTGCCAGCAGCTCGCAGACAGGGAGCTCCTACGAGCAGTACTTC. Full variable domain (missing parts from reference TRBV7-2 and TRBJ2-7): GAGVSQSPSNKVTEKGKDVELRCDPISGHTALYWYRQSLGQGLEFLIYFQGNSAPDKSGLPSDRFSAERTGGSVSTLTIQRTQQEDSAVYLCASSSQTGSSYEQYFGPGTRLTVT.